This T cell receptor (beta chain) derives from a study of T cells in Graves' hyperthyroidism and ophthalmopathy. This clonotype was picked up many times. From RNA transcripts, TCR beta CDR3 regions were amplified. Researchers ran a first-round RT-PCR on the TCR CDR3 using the HTBI primer set. TCRdb passed the multiplex PCR reads through MiXCR, listing each CDR3 protein once. The sample includes about 590,000 distinct CDR3 sequences, approximately 15% seen only once; the top ten take 7% to 9%. Input material: blood. The receptor was derived from a woman aged 18-29 years with Graves' ophthalmopathy.

The CDR3 loop is CASSLAREGNQETQYF. The CDR3 DNA reads as TGTGCCAGCAGCTTAGCCCGGGAGGGCAACCAAGAGACCCAGTACTTC. V usage is TRBV7-9 and J usage is TRBJ2-5; 8 nucleotides agree with TRBD2. The CDR3 consists of 16 residues. Trimming cost V 0 bases and J 0 bases; bases outside gene matches: 3. Germline assignment: CDR1 SEHNR and CDR2 FQNEAQ (reference sequence).